These 26 T cell receptor beta chains share one sample of origin, sequenced in a study of regulatory T cells in long-lasting Graves disease. Time point reported: persistent/refractory GD, antithyroid drugs over 5 years with positive TRAb. TCR sequences were obtained from RNA taken from PBMCs. In building TCR beta libraries, iRepertoire HTBI primers were used together with Arm-PCR of CDR3 regions. One entry per CDR3 protein, called by TCRdb with MiXCR from the multiplex PCR reads. The sample holds over 300,000 distinct CDR3 sequences; 15% to 20% are singletons and the top ten take less than 35%. Sequencing was performed on peripheral blood mononuclear cells (PBMCs), taken when the disease was refractory, from a patient treated with antithyroid drugs. These receptors came from a female donor with Graves disease.

This clonotype was counted at least ten times. This chain connects TRBV10-3 to TRBJ2-5, with D hard to call. The CDR3 spans 16 residues. Germline loops: CDR1 ENHRY, CDR2 SYGVKD. The V end was cut by 3 bases, the J end by 2 bases, with 16 bases between. CDR3 in amino acids: CAISDRTAPEQETQYF. CDR3 coding DNA: TGTGCCATCAGTGATCGCACAGCGCCGGAGCAAGAGACCCAGTACTTC.

This chain joins TRBV3-1 and TRBJ1-5; a possible D gene is TRBD1 (6 bases). The CDR3 runs 16 residues. From germline, CDR1 is LGHDT and CDR2 YNNKEL (reference sequence). V dropped 3 bases and J dropped 5 bases, with 17 bases sitting between them. The CDR3 loop is CASSQQGRGPDQPQHF. CDR3 DNA: TGTGCCAGCAGCCAGCAGGGGCGAGGGCCTGATCAGCCCCAGCATTTT.

This clonotype was seen repeatedly, ten times or more. The chain joins TRBV11-2 to TRBJ2-5; 7 bases are a match to TRBD1. CDR3 size: 16 residues. Germline V gives CDR1 SGHAT, CDR2 FQNNGV. V dropped 5 bases and J dropped 1; count of bases not matched to a gene: 10. Written as DNA, the CDR3 is TGTGCCAGCAGCCCAGGACAGGTGCTCTTCCAAGAGACCCAGTACTTC. Its protein is CASSPGQVLFQETQYF.

This clonotype was seen repeatedly, ten times or more. The J gene is TRBJ1-1, the V gene TRBV6-1; D ambiguous. Per the germline V gene, CDR1 is MNHNS and CDR2 is SASEGT. The CDR3 is 13 residues long. The V end was cut by 5 bases, the J end by 2 bases, with 9 bases between. The CDR3 spells CASSRTANTEAFF. The CDR3 DNA reads as TGTGCCAGCAGTAGAACGGCAAACACTGAAGCTTTCTTT.

This clonotype came up a few times. The rearrangement links TRBV28 to TRBJ1-5, with D possibly being TRBD1 (6 bases). CDR1 and CDR2 from the germline V gene are MDHEN and SYDVKM. This CDR3 spans 17 amino acids. V shed 2 bases and J shed 5 bases, with 19 bases lying between them. The CDR3 reads CASSLPRGSGEHQPQHF. CDR3 bases: TGTGCCAGCAGTTTACCGAGAGGGTCAGGGGAACATCAGCCCCAGCATTTT.

Many counts were recorded for this clonotype. This rearrangement joins TRBV7-8 to TRBJ2-4, with 12 bases that match TRBD2. Trimming took 5 bases from V and 3 from J; bases not matched to a gene: 5. Germline CDR1 SGHVS, CDR2 FQNEAQ. The CDR3 runs to 16 residues. CDR3 region: CASSRTSGRFKNIQYF. DNA for the CDR3: TGTGCCAGCAGCCGAACTAGCGGGAGGTTCAAAAACATTCAGTACTTC.

The chain links TRBV10-3 to TRBJ2-1; a weak D match, TRBD2 (6 bases). CDR3 size: 13 residues. The V and J ends lost 4 bases and 4 bases respectively, with 8 bases between them. CDR1 and CDR2 (germline): ENHRY, SYGVKD. CDR3 bases: TGTGCCATCAGTGGAGGAGGGTACAATGAGCAGTTCTTC. This codes for CAISGGGYNEQFF.

The chain is built from TRBV27 and TRBJ1-2; TRBD1 agrees at 11 bases. The germline CDR1 and CDR2 sequences are MNHEY and SMNVEV (reference sequence). V trimming: 3 bases; J trimming: 5 bases; junction bases outside the gene matches: 5. This CDR3 spans 15 amino acids. The CDR3 here is CASSLGGDRGYGYTF. As DNA, the CDR3 is TGTGCCAGCAGTTTGGGAGGGGACAGGGGGTATGGCTACACCTTC.

This clonotype has only one observation. The chain employs TRBV6-2 or TRBV6-3 and TRBJ2-2; TRBD2 agrees at 7 bases. CDR1 and CDR2 from the germline V gene are MNHEY and SVGEGT. V shed 2 bases and J 0 bases; nucleotides not matched to a gene: 0. This CDR3 spans 15 amino acids. The CDR3 DNA follows: TGTGCCAGCAGTTACGCGGGGGCGAACACCGGGGAGCTGTTTTTT. Its protein product is CASSYAGANTGELFF.

This clonotype was observed a few times. The chain recombines TRBV10-3 with TRBJ1-1; 7 nucleotides align to TRBD1. V trimming: 9 bases; J trimming: 4 bases; junction bases outside the gene matches: 11. The CDR3 sequence is 14 residues long. Germline V gene sequence: CDR1 ENHRY, CDR2 SYGVKD. CDR3 coding DNA: TGTGCCATGCGGGTTATGGGGACAGCCACTGAAGCTTTCTTT. Translated: CAMRVMGTATEAFF.

At least ten counts were recorded for this clonotype. The chain uses TRBV12-3 or TRBV12-4 and TRBJ1-4; 9 bases are a match to TRBD1. The trim removed 7 bases at V and 8 bases at J, leaving 5 bases unmatched. There are 13 residues in the CDR3. CDR3 amino acids: CASTTGGGEKLFF. The CDR3 nucleotides are TGTGCCAGCACCACAGGGGGCGGCGAAAAACTGTTTTTT.

The table lists this clonotype with many counts. The chain carries TRBV28 and TRBJ2-4; D may be TRBD1 or TRBD2 (5 bases each). The V and J ends lost 3 bases and 3 bases respectively, with 15 bases between them. Germline V gives CDR1 MDHEN, CDR2 SYDVKM. The CDR3 covers 16 residues. The CDR3 DNA reads TGTGCCAGCAGTTTCAACCGGGACCTGGGCAAAAACATTCAGTACTTC. Amino acids: CASSFNRDLGKNIQYF.

This rearrangement joins TRBV6-2 or TRBV6-3 to TRBJ1-2; D ambiguous. Germline V gene data show CDR1 as MNHEY and CDR2 as SVGEGT. The CDR3 contains 15 residues. V lost 7 bases and J 6 bases, leaving 21 bases between the germline ends. CDR3 amino acids: CASNLDLQPSHGYTF. CDR3 coding DNA: TGTGCCAGCAACCTAGACCTCCAGCCTTCCCATGGCTACACCTTC.

This clonotype was observed a few times. This chain connects TRBV7-9 to TRBJ1-2; D is perhaps TRBD1 (5 bases). Germline-derived CDR1 and CDR2 are SEHNR and FQNEAQ (reference sequence). The length of the CDR3 is 14 residues. Between the trimmed V and J ends, which lost 0 bases and 8 bases, there was a span of 13 bases. The CDR3 DNA sequence: TGTGCCAGCAGCTTAGCCAGGGTTCGTGGGGGCTACACCTTC. It specifies CASSLARVRGGYTF.

This clonotype occurred many times. The CDR3 loop is CASSKRLANELFF. As DNA, the CDR3 is TGTGCCAGCAGTAAGAGGTTGGCAAACGAACTGTTTTTT. The V and J genes are TRBV2 and TRBJ1-4, with D unclear. CDR1 is SNHLY, CDR2 FYNNEI, per germline. The CDR3 contains 13 residues. The ends were cut back, 5 bases at V and 12 bases at J, with 16 bases in the middle.

This clonotype has ten or more counts. The V and J genes are TRBV11-2 and TRBJ2-7; either TRBD1 or TRBD2 may supply D (6 bases each). This CDR3 region has 13 residues. The germline V gene encodes CDR1 SGHAT and CDR2 FQNNGV. The germline V and J ends were trimmed by 1 base and 6 bases, with 10 bases remaining between them. CDR3 nucleotide sequence: TGTGCCAGCAGCTTAGGTTCGGGGGCCGAGCAGTACTTC. This codes for CASSLGSGAEQYF.

The chain carries TRBV20-1 and TRBJ1-2; D is ambiguous. Trimming took 4 bases from V and 8 from J, leaving 20 bases between them. Germline V gene sequence: CDR1 DFQATT, CDR2 SNEGSKA (reference sequence). The CDR3 contains 14 residues. The CDR3 is CSANAEGLGSGYTF. In nucleotides, the CDR3 is TGCAGTGCTAACGCGGAGGGTTTAGGTAGCGGCTACACCTTC.

This clonotype was observed a few times. The chain links TRBV19 to TRBJ1-2; 8 bases agree with TRBD1. Trimming took 4 bases from V and 4 from J; bases not matched to a gene: 2. From germline, CDR1 is LNHDA and CDR2 SQIVND (reference sequence). The CDR3 length is 13 residues. The CDR3, as DNA: TGTGCCAGTAGTAACACAGGGGGCTATGGCTACACCTTC. It is translated as CASSNTGGYGYTF.

The gene calls are TRBV27 and TRBJ2-1, with D possibly called TRBD1 or TRBD2 (5 bases each). Between the trimmed V and J ends, which lost 3 bases and 0 bases, there was a span of 9 bases. Germline CDR1 reads MNHEY; CDR2 reads SMNVEV (reference sequence). The CDR3 has 15 amino acids. CDR3 in DNA: TGTGCCAGCAGTTTTTCGAGGGGCTCCTACAATGAGCAGTTCTTC. Translation: CASSFSRGSYNEQFF.

Notes on this clonotype: A read error is the likely source, as a far larger clone sits one nucleotide away. The conserved phenylalanine or tryptophan normally closing the CDR3 is absent here, so this likely arose from a read error. The chain couples TRBV5-1 to TRBJ2-7; D is perhaps TRBD1 or TRBD2 (6 bases each). Germline assignment: CDR1 SGHRS and CDR2 YFSETQ. This CDR3 spans 13 amino acids. The V and J ends lost 2 bases and 3 bases respectively, with 9 bases between them. CDR3 protein: CASSLEGGYEQYL. In DNA form, the CDR3 reads TGCGCCAGCAGCTTAGAGGGGGGCTACGAGCAGTACCTC.

This rearrangement joins TRBV20-1 to TRBJ1-5; D is unclear. The CDR3 consists of 13 residues. Germline CDR1 reads DFQATT; CDR2 reads SNEGSKA (reference sequence). V lost 7 bases to trimming and J lost 3 bases, with 13 bases between them. CDR3 DNA sequence: TGCAGTGTACACGAGTGGACCAATCAGCCCCAGCATTTT. Protein: CSVHEWTNQPQHF.

This clonotype has a count of ten or more. The chain couples TRBV28 to TRBJ1-2, with a possible D match to TRBD1 (6 bases). The germline V and J ends were trimmed by 6 bases and 7 bases, with 12 bases remaining between them. Germline CDR1 reads MDHEN; CDR2 reads SYDVKM. The length of the CDR3 is 12 residues. Here the CDR3 reads CASSQQGVGYTF. CDR3 DNA sequence: TGTGCCAGCAGCCAACAGGGTGTTGGCTACACCTTC.

This clonotype was seen repeatedly, ten times or more. This chain links TRBV7-6 with TRBJ1-4; a possible D gene is TRBD1 (6 bases). V lost 4 bases and J lost 7, with 19 bases in between. Germline V gene data show CDR1 as SGHVS and CDR2 as FNYEAQ. The CDR3 has 16 amino acids. The CDR3 DNA reads as TGTGCCAGCAGCTCGACAACAGGGAGACGAGGTGAAAAACTGTTTTTT. Its translation: CASSSTTGRRGEKLFF.

There are many counts of this clonotype. This chain joins TRBV12-3 or TRBV12-4 and TRBJ2-7, with TRBD1 matching 9 bases. There are 13 residues in the CDR3. V gave up 6 bases and J gave up 2 bases; unmatched junction bases: 2. This chain's CDR3 is CASRRQGAYEQYF. DNA of the CDR3: TGTGCCAGCAGGAGACAGGGGGCCTACGAGCAGTACTTC.

This clonotype was counted a few times. The chain employs TRBV3-1 and TRBJ1-5, with TRBD1 identical over 7 bases. The trim removed 1 base at V and 9 bases at J, leaving 6 bases unmatched. The germline V gene has CDR1 LGHDT and CDR2 YNNKEL (reference sequence). The CDR3 contains 14 residues. As DNA, the CDR3 is TGTGCCAGCAGCCAAGGGACAGGCGGCGGGCCCCAGCATTTT. Amino acids: CASSQGTGGGPQHF.

The chain combines TRBV4-3 with TRBJ1-5; a weak D match, TRBD1 (6 bases). V dropped 0 bases and J dropped 1 base, with 7 bases sitting between them. Germline V gene lookup returns CDR1 LGHNA and CDR2 YSLEER. This CDR3 contains 15 residues. The CDR3 here is CASSQDGGSNQPQHF. In DNA, the CDR3 is TGCGCCAGCAGCCAAGATGGGGGCAGCAATCAGCCCCAGCATTTT.